A selection of T cell receptor beta chains follows, all from one sample in a study of T cell responses to AZD1222 COVID-19 vaccine. The assay was immunoSEQ multiplex PCR, and TCRdb's table has in-frame clones only and misses some. Of approximately 98,000 clones in the sample, approximately 90% are singletons; the top ten hold about 3%. Specimen: peripheral blood, collected on day 0 of MenACWY control vaccination. The origin of the receptors is an adult in good health. Both conserved end residues are trimmed from each CDR3. D genes are given only for firm matches. The size field is filled for only some rows; it gives once, few, many or a size class.

TRBJ1-1 NA NA TRBV27 ASRGGQAEAF
TRBJ2-7 NA NA TRBV30 AWSEGGSSYEQY
TRBJ2-2 NA TRBD1 TRBV10-3 AISVKGQGATGELF
TRBJ2-3 NA TRBD2 TRBV10-3 AISATSGASTDTQY
TRBJ2-3 NA NA TRBV11-3 ASSLFPGDTQY
TRBJ1-4 once TRBD1 TRBV27 ASTRTGLNEKLF
TRBJ2-3 NA TRBD2 TRBV28 ASSSTPSGGANTQY
TRBJ2-3 NA TRBD1 TRBV28 ASRGAGTGSDTQY
TRBJ1-3 NA NA TRBV6-6 ASQGNAGNTIY
TRBJ2-5 NA NA TRBV5-4 ASSLRLQETQY
TRBJ2-2 NA NA TRBV10-1 ASSPGGLGGGELF
TRBJ2-1 NA TRBD2 TRBV7-3 ASSLIGRSYNEQF
TRBJ1-3 NA NA TRBV5-1 ASSLSPGGPGNTIY
TRBJ1-1 NA NA TRBV7-9 ASSLDTNTEAF
TRBJ2-1 NA TRBD1 TRBV5-1 ASSDGQGHQQF
TRBJ1-2 few NA TRBV3-1/TRBV3-2 ASSQELGAPGYT
TRBJ1-1 NA NA TRBV9 ASSVAERSLEAF
TRBJ1-5 NA NA TRBV30 AWGTSRGQPQH
TRBJ1-1 NA NA TRBV7-8 ASSLAGTREAF
TRBJ1-1 NA TRBD1 TRBV28 ASSPGTGDEAF
TRBJ1-4 NA TRBD1 TRBV19 ASSIGTGARKLF
TRBJ2-6 NA NA TRBV9 ASSGGFYGANVLT
TRBJ2-7 NA NA TRBV11-2 ASSGPGQNSTYEQY
TRBJ2-7 many NA TRBV4-1 ASSPNLDFRAYEQY
TRBJ2-5 once NA TRBV30 AWSVQGETQY
TRBJ2-3 NA NA TRBV3-1/TRBV3-2 ASSQGGGLSTDTQY
TRBJ2-7 NA TRBD1 TRBV7-2 ASSSGQAMGKQY
TRBJ1-5 NA NA TRBV11-2 ASSAGPHNQPQH
TRBJ1-4 NA NA TRBV9 ASSPRVGTNEKLF
TRBJ2-7 NA TRBD1 TRBV6-2/TRBV6-3 ASSPRTGNEQY
TRBJ1-2 once TRBD1 TRBV27 ASGLSGGSYGYT
TRBJ1-1 once TRBD1 TRBV5-6 ASSWGSGQYNTEAF
TRBJ2-1 NA TRBD2 TRBV4-1 ASSLLAGDYNEQF
TRBJ2-6 NA TRBD1 TRBV15 ATSRDTGGSGANVLT
TRBJ1-4 NA NA TRBV3-1/TRBV3-2 ASSQEAGGIEKLF